One TCR beta chain is described in this entry. A J-beta primer mix and a sample-barcoded 5' primer were used in a second PCR of about 7 to 11 cycles. TCRdb independently ran MiXCR on the 5' RACE reads; one entry per CDR3 protein. The table shows around 1,000,000 distinct CDR3 sequences, with 20% to 25% occurring only once. The sample originates from a study of blood T cells in healthy people across ages. The germline CDR1 and CDR2 sequences are MNHEY and SMNVEV (reference sequence). The CDR3 extends over 15 amino acids. With V trimmed by 3 bases and J by 0 bases, 2 bases remained unmatched. Another study also made use of these data, one on T cells of mothers and their children.

The TCR was taken from a girl aged 2-10 years in good health. Sequenced input: blood. The chain joins TRBV27 to TRBJ2-7; 10 nucleotides line up with TRBD1. CDR3 in amino acids: CASSFRQGASYEQYF. The CDR3 DNA sequence: TGTGCCAGCAGTTTTCGACAGGGGGCCTCCTACGAGCAGTACTTC.